The 12 T cell receptor beta chains in this list originate from one sample, sequenced in a study of human T cells and chemical hapten exposure. TCRdb itself ran the RACE reads through MiXCR, one entry per CDR3 protein. The profile shows approximately 52,000 distinct CDR3 sequences, approximately 8.8% of them singletons. Noted time point: pre-sensitization, week 0. Treatment given: therapeutic diphenylcyclopropenone sensitization with weekly scalp DPC. Sequencing was performed on whole blood, taken in connection with sensitization to the hapten diphenylcyclopropenone (DPC). The receptors here all came from a woman between 40 and 55 years old with alopecia areata. Some clones in this sample may be carry-over from other donors' samples.

This clonotype was seen at least ten times. This chain joins TRBV6-2 or TRBV6-3 and TRBJ1-5, with D uncertain. V was shortened by 0 bases and J by 3 bases, with 15 bases between the two germline ends. The germline CDR1 and CDR2 sequences are MNHEY and SVGEGT. CDR3 length: 17 amino acids. CDR3 sequence (DNA): TGTGCCAGCAGTTACTCGATCCGGACGGCAATCAATCAGCCCCAGCATTTT. This encodes CASSYSIRTAINQPQHF.

The sample holds many counts of this clonotype. This sequence joins TRBV4-1 and TRBJ1-1; possible D gene TRBD1, 6 bases. Per germline, CDR1 MGHRA and CDR2 YSYEKL. The CDR3 has 15 residues. Trimming stripped 2 bases from V and 6 bases from J, with 16 bases between. CDR3 sequence reads: CASSQPKTRGSEAFF. The CDR3 bases are TGCGCCAGCAGCCAACCGAAAACCAGGGGTTCTGAAGCTTTCTTT.

This clonotype was seen at least ten times. This chain uses TRBV6-2 or TRBV6-3 with TRBJ1-5; D is possibly TRBD1 (6 bases). The V end lost 5 bases, the J end lost 3 bases, and 11 bases lay between the germline ends. The CDR3 length is 14 residues. Per the germline V gene, CDR1 is MNHEY and CDR2 is SVGEGT. The DNA of the CDR3 is TGTGCCAGCAGTAGTGGACAGCCCAATCAGCCCCAGCATTTT. It is translated as CASSSGQPNQPQHF.

This clonotype showed up many times. In DNA, the CDR3 is TGTGCCAGCAGCCCACGAAGACTAGCGGGGAATGCGGAGGCAGATACGCAGTATTTT. Its protein is CASSPRRLAGNAEADTQYF. The chain couples TRBV7-2 to TRBJ2-3; 11 bases agree with TRBD2. The CDR3 runs to 19 residues. The V segment lost 5 bases and the J segment 4 bases; nucleotides outside the gene matches: 17. The germline V gene encodes CDR1 SGHTA and CDR2 FQGNSA. The full variable domain, with the rest looked up from reference TRBV7-2 and TRBJ2-3, is GAGVSQSPSNKVTEKGKDVELRCDPISGHTALYWYRQSLGQGLEFLIYFQGNSAPDKSGLPSDRFSAERTGGSVSTLTIQRTQQEDSAVYLCASSPRRLAGNAEADTQYFGPGTRLTVL.

The table lists this clonotype with many counts. This chain uses TRBV29-1 with TRBJ1-1; D ambiguous. Germline V gene lookup returns CDR1 SQVTM and CDR2 ANQGSEA. The CDR3 sequence is 13 residues long. The ends were cut back, 1 base at V and 0 bases at J, with 6 bases in the middle. Here the CDR3 DNA reads TGCAGCGTTGAAGGACGATTGAACACTGAAGCTTTCTTT. The encoded protein is CSVEGRLNTEAFF.

Ten or more counts support this clonotype. V usage is TRBV7-9 and J usage is TRBJ1-1; D is perhaps TRBD1 (6 bases). V dropped 4 bases and J dropped 1 base, with 10 bases sitting between them. Per germline, CDR1 SEHNR and CDR2 FQNEAQ (reference sequence). This CDR3 region has 14 residues. The CDR3 region has the DNA TGTGCCAGCAGCTCTATGACAGGGAACACTGAAGCTTTCTTT. This codes for CASSSMTGNTEAFF.

This clonotype was seen many times. J is TRBJ2-7 and V is TRBV2; D may correspond to TRBD1 or TRBD2 (5 bases each). Germline V CDR1 and CDR2: SNHLY, FYNNEI. The CDR3 is 14 residues long. Trimming shortened V by 7 bases and J by 6 bases, and 19 bases separated the two germline ends. The CDR3 bases are TGTGCCAGCACCCCGGGGCAGTATCCGTCCGAGCAGTACTTC. It specifies CASTPGQYPSEQYF.

This clonotype has a count of ten or more. This chain connects TRBV7-6 to TRBJ2-3, with D unclear. Per germline, CDR1 SGHVS and CDR2 FNYEAQ. The CDR3 loop spans 12 amino acids. The V and J ends lost 5 bases and 6 bases respectively, with 9 bases between them. The CDR3 region is CASSHTGDTQYF. CDR3 DNA: TGTGCCAGCAGCCATACTGGGGATACGCAGTATTTT. The whole variable domain, filled in from reference TRBV7-6 and TRBJ2-3, reads GAGVSQSPRYKVTKRGQDVALRCDPISGHVSLYWYRQALGQGPEFLTYFNYEAQQDKSGLPNDRFSAERPEGSISTLTIQRTEQRDSAMYRCASSHTGDTQYFGPGTRLTVL.

This clonotype was observed a few times. This rearrangement joins TRBV7-2 to TRBJ2-3, with 7 positions matching TRBD2. Trimming at V came to 1 base and at J to 8 bases, leaving 12 bases not matched to a gene. CDR3 length: 16 residues. From germline, CDR1 is SGHTA and CDR2 FQGNSA. The chain's CDR3 is CASSLGLAVPRRTQYF. In DNA form, the CDR3 reads TGTGCCAGCAGCTTAGGCCTAGCGGTCCCAAGGCGTACGCAGTATTTT.

This clonotype showed up many times. The V gene is TRBV20-1, the J gene TRBJ1-6, with D unclear. Trimming stripped 4 bases from V and 2 bases from J, with 12 bases between. CDR1 and CDR2 (germline): DFQATT, SNEGSKA (reference sequence). The CDR3 length is 15 residues. CDR3: CSAIQGSPYNSPLHF. The CDR3 DNA sequence: TGCAGTGCTATTCAAGGAAGCCCCTATAATTCACCCCTCCACTTT.

The chain combines TRBV2 with TRBJ1-1; possible D gene TRBD1, 5 bases. Trimming removed 4 bases from V and 6 bases from J, with 9 bases in between. The CDR3 consists of 12 residues. Germline CDR1 is SNHLY and CDR2 is FYNNEI. The CDR3 sequence: CASSVGGSEAFF. The CDR3, as DNA: TGTGCCAGCAGTGTGGGGGGATCTGAAGCTTTCTTT.

This clonotype was detected ten times or more. The chain recombines TRBV7-9 with TRBJ2-7; 11 nucleotides align to TRBD1. The CDR3 runs to 14 residues. J lost 5 bases, V lost 3 bases, and 3 bases had no gene match. CDR1 and CDR2 (germline): SEHNR, FQNEAQ (reference sequence). CDR3 DNA: TGTGCCAGCAGCTTGGGACAGGGGGTCCACGAGCAGTACTTC. It yields the protein CASSLGQGVHEQYF.